A selection of T cell receptor beta chains follows, all from one sample in a study of T cell repertoires in cytomegalovirus infection. TCRdb re-called the reads with MiXCR, one entry per CDR3 protein. The data show about 440,000 distinct CDR3 sequences, approximately 30% seen once. The specimen was PBMCs. The receptors come from a human donor in good health (CMV status not recorded). Some clones in this sample may be carry-over from other donors' samples. Each CDR3 is given with its conserved first and last residue. The D gene is left open where the match is weak. Only part of the rows carry a size: once, few, many, or a class if the clone is expanded.

clone_size: .; v_call: TRBV28; d_call: .; j_call: TRBJ1-5; cdr3_nt: TGTGCCAGCAGTTTAGGGAGACAGATCTACCCCCAGCATTTT; cdr3_aa: CASSLGRQIYPQHF
clone_size: many; v_call: TRBV11-2; d_call: .; j_call: TRBJ2-5; cdr3_nt: TGTGCCAGCAGCTTAGAAGGGGGTTTGTACCAAGAGACCCAGTACTTC; cdr3_aa: CASSLEGGLYQETQYF
clone_size: few; v_call: TRBV7-2; d_call: .; j_call: TRBJ2-1; cdr3_nt: TGTGCCAGCAGCTCGGAGGGAATAAATGAGCAGTTCTTC; cdr3_aa: CASSSEGINEQFF
clone_size: few; v_call: TRBV6-1; d_call: .; j_call: TRBJ1-1; cdr3_nt: TGTGCCAGCAGCCCACTCCGGCAGGGAGGGACTGAAGCTTTCTTT; cdr3_aa: CASSPLRQGGTEAFF
clone_size: .; v_call: TRBV6-6; d_call: .; j_call: TRBJ1-1; cdr3_nt: TGTGCCAGCAGTGACAGAATTGAAGCTTTCTTT; cdr3_aa: CASSDRIEAFF
clone_size: .; v_call: TRBV5-1; d_call: TRBD2; j_call: TRBJ2-2; cdr3_nt: TGCGCCAGCAGCTTGATTGGACTAGCGGGCACGAACACCGGGGAGCTGTTTTTT; cdr3_aa: CASSLIGLAGTNTGELFF
clone_size: few; v_call: TRBV2; d_call: .; j_call: TRBJ2-4; cdr3_nt: TGTGCCAGCAGTGAAAACTGGGGGAATCAAAACATTCAGTACTTC; cdr3_aa: CASSENWGNQNIQYF
clone_size: few; v_call: TRBV2; d_call: .; j_call: TRBJ2-1; cdr3_nt: TGTGCCAGCATTGGACCCAATGAGCAGTTCTTC; cdr3_aa: CASIGPNEQFF
clone_size: few; v_call: TRBV27; d_call: TRBD2; j_call: TRBJ2-2; cdr3_nt: TGTGCCAGCAGTTTTTGGGGGGGACCGTTCACCGGGGAGCTGTTTTTT; cdr3_aa: CASSFWGGPFTGELFF
clone_size: few; v_call: TRBV28; d_call: .; j_call: TRBJ1-5; cdr3_nt: TGTGCCAGCAGTTTGGTAGTTCAGCCCCAGCATTTT; cdr3_aa: CASSLVVQPQHF
clone_size: .; v_call: TRBV20-1; d_call: TRBD2; j_call: TRBJ2-5; cdr3_nt: TGCAGTGCTAGAGATTTCGGAGCGGGACAAGAGACCCAGTACTTC; cdr3_aa: CSARDFGAGQETQYF
clone_size: once; v_call: TRBV12-3/TRBV12-4; d_call: .; j_call: TRBJ1-6; cdr3_nt: TGTGCCAGCAGTCAACTACAGGGCGCTAATTCACCCCTCCACTTT; cdr3_aa: CASSQLQGANSPLHF
clone_size: few; v_call: TRBV2; d_call: TRBD1; j_call: TRBJ2-1; cdr3_nt: TGTGCCAGCAGACTCCTCGAGGGGGCTTCCTACAATGAGCAGTTCTTC; cdr3_aa: CASRLLEGASYNEQFF
clone_size: few; v_call: TRBV6-1; d_call: TRBD2; j_call: TRBJ2-5; cdr3_nt: TGTGCCAGCAGTTCCCCCCCTAGCGGAAACCAAGAGACCCAGTACTTC; cdr3_aa: CASSSPPSGNQETQYF
clone_size: few; v_call: TRBV20-1; d_call: TRBD1; j_call: TRBJ2-6; cdr3_nt: TGCAGTGCTAGAGATATAAAGGGGGCCGGGGCCAACGTCCTGACTTTC; cdr3_aa: CSARDIKGAGANVLTF
clone_size: .; v_call: TRBV7-8; d_call: .; j_call: TRBJ1-4; cdr3_nt: TGTGCCAGCAGCGGGGGCCCCGGATTTGTTGAAAAACTGTTTTTT; cdr3_aa: CASSGGPGFVEKLFF
clone_size: .; v_call: TRBV28; d_call: .; j_call: TRBJ2-5; cdr3_nt: TGTGCCAGCACCGCTGGGGAGACTTACCAAGAGACCCAGTACTTC; cdr3_aa: CASTAGETYQETQYF
clone_size: many; v_call: TRBV7-2; d_call: .; j_call: TRBJ1-2; cdr3_nt: TGTGCCAGCAGTCCCCCACAGGGAGCGAACTATGGCTACACCTTC; cdr3_aa: CASSPPQGANYGYTF
clone_size: .; v_call: TRBV19; d_call: .; j_call: TRBJ1-2; cdr3_nt: TGTGCCAGTAGTCCAGCCGGATTCTATGGCTACACCTTC; cdr3_aa: CASSPAGFYGYTF
clone_size: few; v_call: TRBV19; d_call: TRBD1; j_call: TRBJ1-5; cdr3_nt: TGTGCCACCGACAGGGCGGGGGTTAGTCAGCCCCAGCATTTT; cdr3_aa: CATDRAGVSQPQHF
clone_size: many; v_call: TRBV6-1; d_call: TRBD1; j_call: TRBJ1-2; cdr3_nt: TGTGCCAGCACCAACAGGGGAAGTTCTGGCTACACCTTC; cdr3_aa: CASTNRGSSGYTF
clone_size: .; v_call: TRBV20-1; d_call: .; j_call: TRBJ2-1; cdr3_nt: TGCAGTGCTCTACAGGTGAGCTCCTACAATGAGCAGTTCTTC; cdr3_aa: CSALQVSSYNEQFF
clone_size: .; v_call: TRBV15; d_call: .; j_call: TRBJ1-4; cdr3_nt: TGTGCCACCAGCAGAGAGAAATCCGTCCCTAATGAAAAACTGTTTTTT; cdr3_aa: CATSREKSVPNEKLFF
clone_size: .; v_call: TRBV2; d_call: .; j_call: TRBJ2-5; cdr3_nt: TGTGCCAGCATCTTTCAAGAGACCCAGTACTTC; cdr3_aa: CASIFQETQYF
clone_size: few; v_call: TRBV5-1; d_call: TRBD1; j_call: TRBJ2-5; cdr3_nt: TGCGCCAGCAGCCAACGACAGGGTGGGGAGACCCAGTACTTC; cdr3_aa: CASSQRQGGETQYF
clone_size: .; v_call: TRBV7-3; d_call: .; j_call: TRBJ1-2; cdr3_nt: TGTGCCAGCAGCTTATACGCCGGGTATGGCTACACCTTC; cdr3_aa: CASSLYAGYGYTF
clone_size: few; v_call: TRBV2; d_call: .; j_call: TRBJ1-2; cdr3_nt: TGTGCCAGCAGTGAAGCTCCAGGAACATACTATGGCTACACCTTC; cdr3_aa: CASSEAPGTYYGYTF
clone_size: .; v_call: TRBV9; d_call: TRBD2; j_call: TRBJ2-3; cdr3_nt: TGTGCCAGCAGCGCTGGACTAGCGGGGGGGCTGAATACGCAGTATTTT; cdr3_aa: CASSAGLAGGLNTQYF
clone_size: few; v_call: TRBV7-6; d_call: .; j_call: TRBJ2-1; cdr3_nt: TGTGCCAGCAGCTTAGGGGGGAACTACAATGAGCAGTTCTTC; cdr3_aa: CASSLGGNYNEQFF
clone_size: many; v_call: TRBV7-2; d_call: TRBD2; j_call: TRBJ2-3; cdr3_nt: TGTGCCAGCAGCTCGGGACTAGCGGGGGGACGCACAGATACGCAGTATTTT; cdr3_aa: CASSSGLAGGRTDTQYF
clone_size: many; v_call: TRBV7-2; d_call: .; j_call: TRBJ1-2; cdr3_nt: TGTGCCAGCAGCTTAGTGGTCTCAGCCTATGGCTACACCTTC; cdr3_aa: CASSLVVSAYGYTF
clone_size: .; v_call: TRBV28; d_call: .; j_call: TRBJ1-2; cdr3_nt: TGTGCCAGCAGCAAAGTTAACAGGGATCGCTATGGCTACACCTTC; cdr3_aa: CASSKVNRDRYGYTF
clone_size: once; v_call: TRBV2; d_call: TRBD2; j_call: TRBJ2-3; cdr3_nt: TGTGCCAGCAGTGAAGGTAGCGGGGGGGTCCGCACAGATACGCAGTATTTT; cdr3_aa: CASSEGSGGVRTDTQYF
clone_size: .; v_call: TRBV6-6; d_call: TRBD1; j_call: TRBJ2-7; cdr3_nt: TGTGCCAGCACTCTCTACAGGGGACCGAACGAGCAGTACTTC; cdr3_aa: CASTLYRGPNEQYF
clone_size: .; v_call: TRBV7-6; d_call: .; j_call: TRBJ1-1; cdr3_nt: TGTGCCAGCAGCTCCGGGACCTCTGAAGCTTTCTTT; cdr3_aa: CASSSGTSEAFF
clone_size: few; v_call: TRBV5-6; d_call: .; j_call: TRBJ2-1; cdr3_nt: TGTGCCAGCACAGCCGGTGCTCAGGAGCAGTTCTTC; cdr3_aa: CASTAGAQEQFF
clone_size: many; v_call: TRBV7-2; d_call: TRBD2; j_call: TRBJ2-3; cdr3_nt: TGTGCCAGCAGCTTAGTATTAGCGGGGGGGCGAGGCACAGATACGCAGTATTTT; cdr3_aa: CASSLVLAGGRGTDTQYF
clone_size: many; v_call: TRBV7-2; d_call: .; j_call: TRBJ2-3; cdr3_nt: TGTGCCAGCAGCTTAGATTATAGTAGCGGAAACACAGATACGCAGTATTTT; cdr3_aa: CASSLDYSSGNTDTQYF
clone_size: few; v_call: TRBV4-3; d_call: .; j_call: TRBJ1-6; cdr3_nt: TGCGCCAGCAGTCAGGGGTTACGGTCACCCCTCCACTTT; cdr3_aa: CASSQGLRSPLHF
clone_size: .; v_call: TRBV12-3/TRBV12-4; d_call: .; j_call: TRBJ1-4; cdr3_nt: TGTGCCAGCAGTACCGGAACCGCCCGTGAAAAACTGTTTTTT; cdr3_aa: CASSTGTAREKLFF
clone_size: few; v_call: TRBV9; d_call: TRBD1; j_call: TRBJ2-1; cdr3_nt: TGTGCCAGCAGCGTAAGACAGGGGGCCGGGAATGAGCAGTTCTTC; cdr3_aa: CASSVRQGAGNEQFF
clone_size: .; v_call: TRBV7-9; d_call: TRBD1; j_call: TRBJ1-1; cdr3_nt: TGTGCCAGCAGCCTAGGGGACAGAACGACTGAAGCTTTCTTT; cdr3_aa: CASSLGDRTTEAFF
clone_size: many; v_call: TRBV7-6; d_call: .; j_call: TRBJ2-3; cdr3_nt: TGTGCCAGCAGCTTAGGGGGGCCCCAAGATACGCAGTATTTT; cdr3_aa: CASSLGGPQDTQYF
clone_size: .; v_call: TRBV29-1; d_call: .; j_call: TRBJ2-3; cdr3_nt: TGCAGCGTTGAAGATCCCCCCACATCCCCAGATACGCAGTATTTT; cdr3_aa: CSVEDPPTSPDTQYF
clone_size: .; v_call: TRBV29-1; d_call: .; j_call: TRBJ2-2; cdr3_nt: TGCAGCGTCGAGACGCGGTTCGGGGAGCTGTTTTTT; cdr3_aa: CSVETRFGELFF
clone_size: few; v_call: TRBV6-5; d_call: TRBD2; j_call: TRBJ2-3; cdr3_nt: TGTGCCAGCAGTCCGGGACTAGCGGGGAGCACAGATACGCAGTATTTT; cdr3_aa: CASSPGLAGSTDTQYF
clone_size: .; v_call: TRBV12-3/TRBV12-4; d_call: TRBD1; j_call: TRBJ1-1; cdr3_nt: TGTGCCACCACCCATCGTACAGGGGACACTGAAGCTTTCTTT; cdr3_aa: CATTHRTGDTEAFF
clone_size: few; v_call: TRBV14; d_call: TRBD1; j_call: TRBJ1-6; cdr3_nt: TGTGCCAGCAGCTCCAGGGGGCTTTCCAATTCACCCCTCCACTTT; cdr3_aa: CASSSRGLSNSPLHF
clone_size: few; v_call: TRBV6-1; d_call: TRBD2; j_call: TRBJ2-1; cdr3_nt: TGTGCCAGCAGCCCCGGGACTAGCCCCTACAATGAGCAGTTCTTC; cdr3_aa: CASSPGTSPYNEQFF
clone_size: .; v_call: TRBV3-1; d_call: TRBD1; j_call: TRBJ2-1; cdr3_nt: TGTGCCAGCAGACAGACAGGGTTTGTGGGTGAGCAGTTCTTC; cdr3_aa: CASRQTGFVGEQFF
clone_size: .; v_call: TRBV25-1; d_call: .; j_call: TRBJ2-7; cdr3_nt: TGTGCCAGCAGTGAAATAGGAGGCTTCGAGCAGTACTTC; cdr3_aa: CASSEIGGFEQYF
clone_size: few; v_call: TRBV6-6; d_call: .; j_call: TRBJ2-7; cdr3_nt: TGTGCCAGCAGTTACCAGGGCTCCTACGAGCAGTACTTC; cdr3_aa: CASSYQGSYEQYF
clone_size: .; v_call: TRBV15; d_call: .; j_call: TRBJ2-1; cdr3_nt: TGTGCCACCAGCAGAGCACAGTGGGGCAGTGAGCAGTTCTTC; cdr3_aa: CATSRAQWGSEQFF
clone_size: .; v_call: TRBV6-6; d_call: .; j_call: TRBJ2-1; cdr3_nt: TGTGCCACCAGAACTGGGGGGGGCAGGGAGCATTTCTTC; cdr3_aa: CATRTGGGREHFF
clone_size: few; v_call: TRBV10-2; d_call: .; j_call: TRBJ1-6; cdr3_nt: TGCGCCAGCACTCAGGACAGAAGCTCACCCCTCCACTTT; cdr3_aa: CASTQDRSSPLHF
clone_size: few; v_call: TRBV7-6; d_call: TRBD1; j_call: TRBJ2-5; cdr3_nt: TGTGCCAGCAGCCGGACAGGGGGCATCCAAGAGACCCAGTACTTC; cdr3_aa: CASSRTGGIQETQYF
clone_size: .; v_call: TRBV2; d_call: .; j_call: TRBJ2-1; cdr3_nt: TGTGCCAGCAGGCTAGACAGCTCCTACAATGAGCAGTTCTTC; cdr3_aa: CASRLDSSYNEQFF